This T cell receptor beta chain was documented in a study of T cells in Graves' hyperthyroidism and ophthalmopathy. Findings of the study overall: Blood samples included most of the expanded thyroid clonotypes exceeding 0.001.

This clonotype was picked up many times. The antigen is unknown. The hyperthyroidism was newly diagnosed and had lasted under 2 months; the patients were aged 18 to 65. Each diagnosis drew on symptoms, thyroxine, TRAb, thyroid ultrasound and orbital computed tomography findings. The TCR beta CDR3 regions underwent amplification using RNA transcripts as the source. HTBI primers drove first-round RT-PCR of the TCR CDR3. TCRdb redid the calling of the multiplex PCR reads with MiXCR, one entry per CDR3 protein. The data contain some 360,000 distinct CDR3 sequences, approximately 13% of them singletons. V was pared by 8 bases and J by 5 bases, with 18 bases between. This CDR3 contains 14 residues.

The rearrangement joins TRBV12-3 or TRBV12-4 to TRBJ1-1; D uncertain. The TCR was taken from a woman aged 55-75 years with Graves' hyperthyroidism. Input material: blood. The CDR3 nucleotides are TGTGCCAGCGGAACGACACCCTTAGGGACTGAAGCTTTCTTT. Translating gives CASGTTPLGTEAFF.